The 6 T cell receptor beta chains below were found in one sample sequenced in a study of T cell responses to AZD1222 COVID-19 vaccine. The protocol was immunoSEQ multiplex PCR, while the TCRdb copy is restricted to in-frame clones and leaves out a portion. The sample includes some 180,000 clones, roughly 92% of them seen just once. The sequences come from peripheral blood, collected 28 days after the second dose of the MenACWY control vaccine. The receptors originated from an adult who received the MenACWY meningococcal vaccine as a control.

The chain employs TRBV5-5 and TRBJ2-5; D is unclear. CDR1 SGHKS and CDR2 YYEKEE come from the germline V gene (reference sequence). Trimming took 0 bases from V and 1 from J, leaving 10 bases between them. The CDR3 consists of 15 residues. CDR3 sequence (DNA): TGTGCCAGCAGCTTGGCCCCCCGGCTCCAAGAGACCCAGTACTTC. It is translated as CASSLAPRLQETQYF. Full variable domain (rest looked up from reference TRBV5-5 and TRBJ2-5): DAGVTQSPTHLIKTRGQQVTLRCSPISGHKSVSWYQQVLGQGPQFIFQYYEKEERGRGNFPDRFSARQFPNYSSELNVNALLLGDSALYLCASSLAPRLQETQYFGPGTRLLVL.

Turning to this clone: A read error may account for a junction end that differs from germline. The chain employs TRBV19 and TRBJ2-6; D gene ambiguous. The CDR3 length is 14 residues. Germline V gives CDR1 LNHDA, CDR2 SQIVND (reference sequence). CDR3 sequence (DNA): TGTGCCAGTAGTGCGTACTCTGGAGCCAACGTCCTGACTTTC. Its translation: CASSAYSGANVLTF.

The CDR3 DNA sequence: TGTGCCAGCAGCAACTCAGGACGGGCGGATAATGAAAAACTGTTTTTT. It specifies CASSNSGRADNEKLFF. This chain links TRBV9 with TRBJ1-4; no definite D call. V lost 4 bases and J lost 4, with 17 bases in between. Germline loops: CDR1 SGDLS, CDR2 YYNGEE. There are 16 residues in the CDR3.

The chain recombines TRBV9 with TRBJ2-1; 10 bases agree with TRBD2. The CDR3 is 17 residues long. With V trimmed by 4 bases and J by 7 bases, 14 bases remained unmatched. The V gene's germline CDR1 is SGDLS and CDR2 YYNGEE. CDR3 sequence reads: CASSLATGLAGANEQFF. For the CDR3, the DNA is TGTGCCAGCAGCCTAGCAACGGGGCTAGCGGGAGCGAATGAGCAGTTCTTC.

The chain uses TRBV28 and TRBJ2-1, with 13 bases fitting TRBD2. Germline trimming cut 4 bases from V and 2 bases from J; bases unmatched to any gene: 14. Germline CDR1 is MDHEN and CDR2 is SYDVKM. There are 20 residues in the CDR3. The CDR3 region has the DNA TGTGCCAGCAGTTCGTCCCGACTAGCGGGAGGCCCAACCGCCTACAATGAGCAGTTCTTC. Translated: CASSSSRLAGGPTAYNEQFF.

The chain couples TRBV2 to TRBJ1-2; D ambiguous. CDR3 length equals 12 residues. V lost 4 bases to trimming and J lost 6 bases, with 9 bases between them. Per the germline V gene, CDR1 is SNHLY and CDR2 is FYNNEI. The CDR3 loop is CASSVRYHGYTF. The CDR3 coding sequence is TGTGCCAGCAGTGTGAGGTACCATGGCTACACCTTC.